These T cell receptor beta chains were read from a single sample in a study of blood T cell repertoires in COVID-19. Some clones are missing from TCRdb's copy, which holds only in-frame ones; the method was immunoSEQ multiplex PCR. The sample holds about 670,000 clones, more than 80% seen once. Input material: peripheral blood. Receptors originate from a woman aged 18-30 years with acute or convalescent COVID-19. CDR3s include the opening cysteine and the closing phenylalanine or tryptophan. D genes are given only for firm matches. The size entry is marked missing in some rows and otherwise reads once, few, many or a size class.

cdr3_aa: CASSLHRNTEAFF
cdr3_nt: TGTGCCAGCAGTCTTCACAGGAACACTGAAGCTTTCTTT
clone_size: NA
v_call: TRBV12-3/TRBV12-4
d_call: NA
j_call: TRBJ1-1

cdr3_aa: CSVEGANTEAFF
cdr3_nt: TGCAGCGTTGAGGGGGCGAACACTGAAGCTTTCTTT
clone_size: once
v_call: TRBV29-1
d_call: NA
j_call: TRBJ1-1

cdr3_aa: CASSFSSGGLVNEQFF
cdr3_nt: TGTGCCAGCAGCTTCTCTAGCGGGGGGCTCGTCAATGAGCAGTTCTTC
clone_size: NA
v_call: TRBV7-2
d_call: TRBD2
j_call: TRBJ2-1

cdr3_aa: CATSRDLLRGPGRETEAFF
cdr3_nt: TGTGCCACCAGCAGAGACCTACTAAGGGGGCCCGGCCGAGAGACTGAAGCTTTCTTT
clone_size: NA
v_call: TRBV15
d_call: TRBD1
j_call: TRBJ1-1

cdr3_aa: CSVERPQVGGNTIYF
cdr3_nt: TGCAGCGTTGAACGTCCACAGGTCGGCGGAAACACCATATATTTT
clone_size: NA
v_call: TRBV29-1
d_call: NA
j_call: TRBJ1-3

cdr3_aa: CASSETGGSYNEQFF
cdr3_nt: TGCGCCAGCAGCGAGACAGGGGGGTCCTACAATGAGCAGTTCTTC
clone_size: NA
v_call: TRBV4-1
d_call: TRBD1
j_call: TRBJ2-1

cdr3_aa: CAWSVAGNTYEQYF
cdr3_nt: TGTGCCTGGAGTGTAGCAGGTAATACCTACGAGCAGTACTTC
clone_size: few
v_call: TRBV30
d_call: NA
j_call: TRBJ2-7

cdr3_aa: CASSMKKGDRGSPLHF
cdr3_nt: TGTGCCAGTAGTATGAAGAAGGGGGACAGAGGTTCACCCCTCCACTTT
clone_size: NA
v_call: TRBV19
d_call: TRBD1
j_call: TRBJ1-6

cdr3_aa: CASEGRSGNTIYF
cdr3_nt: TGTGCCAGCGAGGGTCGGTCTGGAAACACCATATATTTT
clone_size: NA
v_call: TRBV2
d_call: NA
j_call: TRBJ1-3

cdr3_aa: CASSQSGGRYEQYF
cdr3_nt: TGTGCCAGCAGCCAGAGCGGGGGAAGGTACGAGCAGTACTTC
clone_size: NA
v_call: TRBV3-1/TRBV3-2
d_call: TRBD2
j_call: TRBJ2-7

cdr3_aa: CATSDRGQPTGELFF
cdr3_nt: TGTGCCACCAGTGACCGGGGACAGCCCACCGGGGAGCTGTTTTTT
clone_size: NA
v_call: TRBV24-1
d_call: TRBD1
j_call: TRBJ2-2

cdr3_aa: CASSTREGGGNTIYF
cdr3_nt: TGTGCCAGCAGCACTCGGGAAGGGGGAGGAAACACCATATATTTT
clone_size: NA
v_call: TRBV6-5
d_call: NA
j_call: TRBJ1-3

cdr3_aa: CSAPVAGGLSEQFF
cdr3_nt: TGCAGCGCCCCGGTAGCGGGGGGTTTGAGTGAGCAGTTCTTC
clone_size: once
v_call: TRBV29-1
d_call: TRBD2
j_call: TRBJ2-1

cdr3_aa: CASSLVRGFNEKLFF
cdr3_nt: TGTGCCAGCAGCTTGGTTAGGGGCTTTAATGAAAAACTGTTTTTT
clone_size: NA
v_call: TRBV5-5
d_call: NA
j_call: TRBJ1-4

cdr3_aa: CSVDREKKLFF
cdr3_nt: TGCAGCGTTGATCGGGAAAAAAAACTGTTTTTT
clone_size: NA
v_call: TRBV29-1
d_call: NA
j_call: TRBJ1-4

cdr3_aa: CASSPRGGTEAFF
cdr3_nt: TGTGCCAGTAGCCCGAGGGGGGGGACTGAAGCTTTCTTT
clone_size: NA
v_call: TRBV19
d_call: NA
j_call: TRBJ1-1

cdr3_aa: CASSQVWDRGETQYF
cdr3_nt: TGTGCCAGCAGCCAAGTTTGGGACAGGGGGGAGACCCAGTACTTC
clone_size: NA
v_call: TRBV14
d_call: TRBD1
j_call: TRBJ2-5

cdr3_aa: CASSPSGRAKNIQYF
cdr3_nt: TGTGCCAGCAGCCCTTCGGGGAGGGCCAAAAACATTCAGTACTTC
clone_size: NA
v_call: TRBV2
d_call: NA
j_call: TRBJ2-4

cdr3_aa: CASSVGTGVGQPQHF
cdr3_nt: TGTGCCAGCAGCGTAGGGACAGGCGTCGGTCAGCCCCAGCATTTT
clone_size: NA
v_call: TRBV9
d_call: TRBD1
j_call: TRBJ1-5

cdr3_aa: CASILQVISGNTIYF
cdr3_nt: TGTGCCAGCATCTTACAGGTCATCTCTGGAAACACCATATATTTT
clone_size: many
v_call: TRBV2
d_call: NA
j_call: TRBJ1-3

cdr3_aa: CAWRAGGEYYGYTF
cdr3_nt: TGTGCCTGGAGGGCTGGCGGGGAATACTATGGCTACACCTTC
clone_size: NA
v_call: TRBV30
d_call: NA
j_call: TRBJ1-2

cdr3_aa: CASSWAGTGVFGYTF
cdr3_nt: TGTGCCAGCAGCTGGGCCGGGACAGGGGTTTTTGGCTACACCTTC
clone_size: NA
v_call: TRBV5-5
d_call: TRBD1
j_call: TRBJ1-2

cdr3_aa: CASSLLGSLGGNTIYF
cdr3_nt: TGTGCCAGCAGTTTGCTCGGGAGCTTGGGGGGAAACACCATATATTTT
clone_size: NA
v_call: TRBV28
d_call: NA
j_call: TRBJ1-3

cdr3_aa: CASSLGTQLLNTEAFF
cdr3_nt: TGTGCCAGCAGCTTGGGGACACAATTATTGAACACTGAAGCTTTCTTT
clone_size: few
v_call: TRBV11-2
d_call: NA
j_call: TRBJ1-1

cdr3_aa: CASSIDGGATGELFF
cdr3_nt: TGTGCCAGTAGTATTGACGGGGGGGCCACCGGGGAGCTGTTTTTT
clone_size: once
v_call: TRBV19
d_call: TRBD2
j_call: TRBJ2-2

cdr3_aa: CASSFPSQGTYEQYF
cdr3_nt: TGTGCCAGCAGCTTTCCCTCGCAGGGGACCTACGAGCAGTACTTC
clone_size: NA
v_call: TRBV5-6
d_call: NA
j_call: TRBJ2-7

cdr3_aa: CASSYGREATEAFF
cdr3_nt: TGTGCCAGCAGTTACGGCAGGGAGGCCACTGAAGCTTTCTTT
clone_size: few
v_call: TRBV6-5
d_call: NA
j_call: TRBJ1-1

cdr3_aa: CAISTSGGTDTQYF
cdr3_nt: TGTGCCATTTCGACTAGCGGGGGCACAGATACGCAGTATTTT
clone_size: once
v_call: TRBV10-3
d_call: TRBD2
j_call: TRBJ2-3

cdr3_aa: CASKEAIEAFF
cdr3_nt: TGTGCCAGCAAGGAGGCAATTGAAGCTTTCTTT
clone_size: few
v_call: TRBV2
d_call: NA
j_call: TRBJ1-1

cdr3_aa: CASSLNRAQPQHF
cdr3_nt: TGTGCCAGCAGCTTAAACAGGGCTCAGCCCCAGCATTTT
clone_size: NA
v_call: TRBV7-3
d_call: NA
j_call: TRBJ1-5

cdr3_aa: CASSEGGGSPLHF
cdr3_nt: TGTGCCAGCAGTGAAGGAGGAGGCTCACCCCTCCACTTT
clone_size: NA
v_call: TRBV2
d_call: NA
j_call: TRBJ1-6

cdr3_aa: CASSPYGRVQTGELFF
cdr3_nt: TGTGCCAGCAGCCCCTATGGGCGAGTGCAGACCGGGGAGCTGTTTTTT
clone_size: NA
v_call: TRBV7-2
d_call: NA
j_call: TRBJ2-2

cdr3_aa: CASSLVGASNTEAFF
cdr3_nt: TGTGCCAGCAGCTTAGTAGGGGCAAGCAACACTGAAGCTTTCTTT
clone_size: NA
v_call: TRBV7-8
d_call: NA
j_call: TRBJ1-1

cdr3_aa: CASSMAGLHQPQHF
cdr3_nt: TGTGCCAGTAGTATGGCGGGGCTCCATCAGCCCCAGCATTTT
clone_size: NA
v_call: TRBV19
d_call: NA
j_call: TRBJ1-5

cdr3_aa: CASSPRDRADQPQHF
cdr3_nt: TGTGCCAGCTCACCCAGGGACAGGGCGGATCAGCCCCAGCATTTT
clone_size: NA
v_call: TRBV18
d_call: TRBD1
j_call: TRBJ1-5

cdr3_aa: CASSKAVVSGAFF
cdr3_nt: TGTGCCAGCAGCAAAGCGGTCGTGTCGGGAGCTTTCTTT
clone_size: NA
v_call: TRBV21-1
d_call: NA
j_call: TRBJ1-1

cdr3_aa: CASSFLQANYGYTF
cdr3_nt: TGTGCCAGCAGCTTCCTTCAGGCTAACTATGGCTACACCTTC
clone_size: NA
v_call: TRBV5-6
d_call: NA
j_call: TRBJ1-2

cdr3_aa: CASSPNEGNYGYTF
cdr3_nt: TGTGCCAGCTCACCAAATGAGGGCAACTATGGCTACACCTTC
clone_size: NA
v_call: TRBV18
d_call: NA
j_call: TRBJ1-2

cdr3_aa: CATSDSRQGLWQPQHF
cdr3_nt: TGTGCCACCAGTGATTCCCGACAGGGTCTATGGCAGCCCCAGCATTTT
clone_size: NA
v_call: TRBV24-1
d_call: TRBD1
j_call: TRBJ1-5

cdr3_aa: CATSEAGTGNTEAFF
cdr3_nt: TGTGCCACCAGTGAAGCCGGGACAGGGAATACTGAAGCTTTCTTT
clone_size: NA
v_call: TRBV24-1
d_call: TRBD1
j_call: TRBJ1-1

cdr3_aa: CASSQGTGDTNTIYF
cdr3_nt: TGTGCCAGCAGCCAGGGGACAGGGGATACAAACACCATATATTTT
clone_size: NA
v_call: TRBV3-1/TRBV3-2
d_call: TRBD1
j_call: TRBJ1-3

cdr3_aa: CASGLTGYEQYF
cdr3_nt: TGTGCTAGTGGTTTAACGGGATACGAGCAGTACTTC
clone_size: NA
v_call: TRBV12-5
d_call: NA
j_call: TRBJ2-7

cdr3_aa: CASSLLVWGEEAFF
cdr3_nt: TGTGCCAGCAGCTTATTGGTCTGGGGAGAGGAGGCTTTCTTT
clone_size: NA
v_call: TRBV7-9
d_call: NA
j_call: TRBJ1-1

cdr3_aa: CASSPGHYSGNTIYF
cdr3_nt: TGTGCCAGCTCACCGGGACACTACTCTGGAAACACCATATATTTT
clone_size: NA
v_call: TRBV18
d_call: NA
j_call: TRBJ1-3

cdr3_aa: CASSPGTGGAETQYF
cdr3_nt: TGTGCCAGCAGCCCGGGGACAGGGGGCGCTGAGACCCAGTACTTC
clone_size: NA
v_call: TRBV9
d_call: TRBD1
j_call: TRBJ2-5

cdr3_aa: CASSLGTGTITEAFF
cdr3_nt: TGTGCCAGCAGCTTGGGAACCGGGACAATCACTGAAGCTTTCTTT
clone_size: once
v_call: TRBV7-9
d_call: NA
j_call: TRBJ1-1

cdr3_aa: CATSREEAQSEQFF
cdr3_nt: TGTGCCACCAGCAGAGAGGAGGCCCAGAGCGAGCAGTTCTTC
clone_size: NA
v_call: TRBV15
d_call: NA
j_call: TRBJ2-1

cdr3_aa: CASSVASDRTDTQYF
cdr3_nt: TGTGCCAGCAGCGTAGCGAGTGATCGAACAGATACGCAGTATTTT
clone_size: NA
v_call: TRBV9
d_call: NA
j_call: TRBJ2-3

cdr3_aa: CASSPPQGVRNTGELFF
cdr3_nt: TGTGCCAGCTCACCACCACAGGGGGTGAGAAACACCGGGGAGCTGTTTTTT
clone_size: once
v_call: TRBV18
d_call: TRBD1
j_call: TRBJ2-2

cdr3_aa: CASSVEGLQGQPQHF
cdr3_nt: TGTGCCAGCAGCGTAGAAGGTCTCCAGGGACAGCCCCAGCATTTT
clone_size: NA
v_call: TRBV9
d_call: NA
j_call: TRBJ1-5

cdr3_aa: CASSPGGGSNQPQHF
cdr3_nt: TGTGCCAGCAGTCCCGGTGGAGGTAGCAATCAGCCCCAGCATTTT
clone_size: NA
v_call: TRBV27
d_call: NA
j_call: TRBJ1-5

cdr3_aa: CASSPRGLVTEAFF
cdr3_nt: TGTGCCAGCAGCCCCAGGGGGCTCGTGACTGAAGCTTTCTTT
clone_size: NA
v_call: TRBV27
d_call: TRBD1
j_call: TRBJ1-1

cdr3_aa: CASSEARRPLTEAFF
cdr3_nt: TGTGCCAGCAGTGAAGCGAGGAGGCCCCTCACTGAAGCTTTCTTT
clone_size: NA
v_call: TRBV6-1
d_call: NA
j_call: TRBJ1-1

cdr3_aa: CASSRGDRQEAFF
cdr3_nt: TGTGCCAGCAGCCGGGGGGACAGGCAAGAAGCTTTCTTT
clone_size: once
v_call: TRBV6-5
d_call: TRBD1
j_call: TRBJ1-1